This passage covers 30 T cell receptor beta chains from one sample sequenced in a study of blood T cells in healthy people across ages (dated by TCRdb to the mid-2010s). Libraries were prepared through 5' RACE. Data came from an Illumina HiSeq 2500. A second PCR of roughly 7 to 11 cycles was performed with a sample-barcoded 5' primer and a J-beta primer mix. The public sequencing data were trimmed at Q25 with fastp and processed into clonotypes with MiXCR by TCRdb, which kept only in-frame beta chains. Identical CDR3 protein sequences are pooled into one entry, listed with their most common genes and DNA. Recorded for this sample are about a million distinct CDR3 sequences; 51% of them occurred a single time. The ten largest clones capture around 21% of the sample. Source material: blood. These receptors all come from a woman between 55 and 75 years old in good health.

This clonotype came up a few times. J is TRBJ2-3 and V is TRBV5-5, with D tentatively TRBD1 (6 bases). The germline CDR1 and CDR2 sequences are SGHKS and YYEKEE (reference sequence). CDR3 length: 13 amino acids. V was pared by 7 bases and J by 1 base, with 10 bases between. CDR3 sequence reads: CASRDTGTDTQYF. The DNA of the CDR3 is TGTGCCAGCCGGGACACCGGCACAGATACGCAGTATTTT.

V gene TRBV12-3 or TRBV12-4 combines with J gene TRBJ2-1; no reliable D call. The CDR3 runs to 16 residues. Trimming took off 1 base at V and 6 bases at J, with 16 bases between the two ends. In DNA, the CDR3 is TGTGCCAGCAGTTTAGAGGAGACGTCTGAATGCAATGAGCAGTTCTTC. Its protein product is CASSLEETSECNEQFF.

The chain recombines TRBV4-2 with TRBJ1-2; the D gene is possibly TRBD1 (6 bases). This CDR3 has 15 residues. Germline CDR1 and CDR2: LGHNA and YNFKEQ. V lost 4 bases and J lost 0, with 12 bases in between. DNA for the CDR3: TGTGCCAGCAGCCCAGACAGGAGGCCTAACTATGGCTACACCTTC. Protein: CASSPDRRPNYGYTF.

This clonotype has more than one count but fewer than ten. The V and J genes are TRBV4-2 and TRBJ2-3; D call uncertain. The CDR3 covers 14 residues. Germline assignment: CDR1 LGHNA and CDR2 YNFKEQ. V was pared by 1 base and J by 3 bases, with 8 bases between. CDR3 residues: CASSQVMGTDTQYF. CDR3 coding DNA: TGTGCCAGCAGCCAAGTCATGGGAACAGATACGCAGTATTTT.

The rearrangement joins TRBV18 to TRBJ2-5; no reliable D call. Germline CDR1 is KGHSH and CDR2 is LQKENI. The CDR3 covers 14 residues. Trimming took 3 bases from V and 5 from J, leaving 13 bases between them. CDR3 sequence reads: CASSPSHLVETQYF. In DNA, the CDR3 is TGTGCCAGCTCACCCTCACATCTGGTTGAGACCCAGTACTTC.

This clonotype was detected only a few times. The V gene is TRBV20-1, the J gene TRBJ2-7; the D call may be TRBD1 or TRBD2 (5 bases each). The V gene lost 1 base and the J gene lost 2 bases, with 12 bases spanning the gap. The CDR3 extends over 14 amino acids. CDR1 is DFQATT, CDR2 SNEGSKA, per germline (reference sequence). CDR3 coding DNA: TGCAGTGCTAGAGTAGGGACCCCTCCCTACGAGCAGTACTTC. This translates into CSARVGTPPYEQYF.

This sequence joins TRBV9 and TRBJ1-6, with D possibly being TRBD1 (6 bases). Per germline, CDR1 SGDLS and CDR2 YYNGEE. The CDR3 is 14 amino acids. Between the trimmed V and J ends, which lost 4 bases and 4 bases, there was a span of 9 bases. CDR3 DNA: TGTGCCAGCAGCCTCGGACAGTATAATTCACCCCTCCACTTT. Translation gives CASSLGQYNSPLHF.

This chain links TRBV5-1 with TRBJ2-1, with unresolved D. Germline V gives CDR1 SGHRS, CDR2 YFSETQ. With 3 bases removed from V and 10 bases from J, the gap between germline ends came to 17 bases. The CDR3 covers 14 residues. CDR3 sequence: CASSSRTPRNEQFF. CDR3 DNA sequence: TGCGCCAGCAGCTCAAGGACCCCGCGAAACGAGCAGTTCTTC.

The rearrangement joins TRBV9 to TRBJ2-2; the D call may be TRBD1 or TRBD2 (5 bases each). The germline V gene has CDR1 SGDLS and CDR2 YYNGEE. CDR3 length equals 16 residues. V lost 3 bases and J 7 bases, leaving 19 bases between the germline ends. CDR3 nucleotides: TGTGCCAGCAGCGACGGAGTGGGGGATTATGGCGGGGAGCTGTTTTTT. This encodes CASSDGVGDYGGELFF.

The CDR3 region is CASSLTSSAAPSEQYF. CDR3 DNA sequence: TGTGCCAGCAGCTTAACGTCCAGCGCCGCGCCCAGTGAGCAGTACTTC. J is TRBJ2-5 and V is TRBV7-3; no clear D gene. CDR3 length: 16 residues. V lost 0 bases to trimming and J lost 11 bases, with 22 bases between them. The germline gives CDR1 SGHTA, CDR2 FQGTGA.

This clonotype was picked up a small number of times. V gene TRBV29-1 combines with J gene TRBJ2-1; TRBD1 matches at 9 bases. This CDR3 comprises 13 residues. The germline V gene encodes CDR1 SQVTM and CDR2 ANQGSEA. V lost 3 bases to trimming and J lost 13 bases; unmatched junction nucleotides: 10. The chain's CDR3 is CSVDPSRTGEQFF. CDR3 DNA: TGCAGCGTTGACCCGTCGAGGACAGGGGAACAGTTCTTC.

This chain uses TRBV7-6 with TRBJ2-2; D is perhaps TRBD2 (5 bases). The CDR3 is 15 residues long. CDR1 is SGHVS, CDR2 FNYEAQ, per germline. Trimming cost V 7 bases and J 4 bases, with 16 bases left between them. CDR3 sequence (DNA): TGTGCCAGCAACAGCGGCGGGCTGGGCACCGGGGAGCTGTTTTTT. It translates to CASNSGGLGTGELFF.

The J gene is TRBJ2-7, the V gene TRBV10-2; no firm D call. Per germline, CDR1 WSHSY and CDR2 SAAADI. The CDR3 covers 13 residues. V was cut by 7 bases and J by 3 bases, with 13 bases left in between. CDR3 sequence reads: CASKRGGNYEQYF. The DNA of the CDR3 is TGCGCCAGCAAACGTGGCGGAAACTACGAGCAGTACTTC.

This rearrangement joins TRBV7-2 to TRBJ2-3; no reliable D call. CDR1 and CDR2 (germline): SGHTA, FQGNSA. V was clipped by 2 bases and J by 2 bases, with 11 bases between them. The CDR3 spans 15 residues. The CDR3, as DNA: TGTGCCAGCAGCTTACTTCGACAAGTCACAGATACGCAGTATTTT. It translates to CASSLLRQVTDTQYF.

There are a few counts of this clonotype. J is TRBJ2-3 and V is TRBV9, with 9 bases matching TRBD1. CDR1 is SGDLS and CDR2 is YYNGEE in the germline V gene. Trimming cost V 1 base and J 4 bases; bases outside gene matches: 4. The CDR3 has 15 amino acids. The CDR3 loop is CASSVFDRGSDTQYF. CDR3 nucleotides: TGTGCCAGCAGCGTATTCGACAGGGGGTCAGATACGCAGTATTTT. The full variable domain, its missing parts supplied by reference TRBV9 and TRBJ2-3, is DSGVTQTPKHLITATGQRVTLRCSPRSGDLSVYWYQQSLDQGLQFLIQYYNGEERAKGNILERFSAQQFPDLHSELNLSSLELGDSALYFCASSVFDRGSDTQYFGPGTRLTVL.

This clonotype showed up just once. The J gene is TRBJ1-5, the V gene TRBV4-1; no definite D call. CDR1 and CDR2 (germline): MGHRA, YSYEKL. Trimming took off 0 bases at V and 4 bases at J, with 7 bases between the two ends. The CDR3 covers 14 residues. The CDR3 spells CASSQDSTNQPQHF. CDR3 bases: TGCGCCAGCAGCCAAGACAGTACTAATCAGCCCCAGCATTTT.

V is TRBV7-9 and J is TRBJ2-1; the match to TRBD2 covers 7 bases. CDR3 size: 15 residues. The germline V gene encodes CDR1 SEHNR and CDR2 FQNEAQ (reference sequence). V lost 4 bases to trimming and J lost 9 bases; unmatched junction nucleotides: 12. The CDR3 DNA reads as TGTGCCAGCAGCTCCAGGACTAGGGCCCGAGGTGAGCAGTTCTTC. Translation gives CASSSRTRARGEQFF.

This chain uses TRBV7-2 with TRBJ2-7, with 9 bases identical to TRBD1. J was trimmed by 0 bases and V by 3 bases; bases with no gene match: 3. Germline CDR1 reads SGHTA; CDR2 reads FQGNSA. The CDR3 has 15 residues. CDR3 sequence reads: CASSFRTGDSYEQYF. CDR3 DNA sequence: TGTGCCAGCAGCTTCAGGACAGGGGACTCCTACGAGCAGTACTTC.

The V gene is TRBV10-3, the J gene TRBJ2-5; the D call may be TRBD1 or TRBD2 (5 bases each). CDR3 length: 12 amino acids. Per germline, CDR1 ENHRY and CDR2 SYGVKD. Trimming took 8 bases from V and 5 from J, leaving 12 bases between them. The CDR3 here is CAIGGRSETQYF. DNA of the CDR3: TGTGCCATCGGGGGTAGGTCGGAGACCCAGTACTTC.

The CDR3 sequence: CASSVQVGEWSTDTQYF. In nucleotides, the CDR3 is TGCGCCAGCAGCGTACAAGTAGGGGAATGGAGCACAGATACGCAGTATTTT. The genes are TRBV5-1 and TRBJ2-3; a possible D gene is TRBD1 (5 bases). Germline CDR1 reads SGHRS; CDR2 reads YFSETQ. The CDR3 has 17 residues. The V end lost 4 bases, the J end lost 0 bases, and 18 bases lay between the germline ends.

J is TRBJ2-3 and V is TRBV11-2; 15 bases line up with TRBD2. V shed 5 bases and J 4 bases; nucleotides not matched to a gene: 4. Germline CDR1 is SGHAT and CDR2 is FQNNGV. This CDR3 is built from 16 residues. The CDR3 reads CASSGTSGGFSDTQYF. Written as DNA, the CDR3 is TGTGCCAGCAGCGGGACTAGCGGGGGGTTTTCAGATACGCAGTATTTT.

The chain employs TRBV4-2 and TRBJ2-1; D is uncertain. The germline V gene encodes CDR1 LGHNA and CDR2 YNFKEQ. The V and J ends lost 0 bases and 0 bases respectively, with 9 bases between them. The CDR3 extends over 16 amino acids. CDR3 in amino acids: CASSQDILLSYNEQFF. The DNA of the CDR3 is TGTGCCAGCAGCCAAGATATACTACTCTCCTACAATGAGCAGTTCTTC.

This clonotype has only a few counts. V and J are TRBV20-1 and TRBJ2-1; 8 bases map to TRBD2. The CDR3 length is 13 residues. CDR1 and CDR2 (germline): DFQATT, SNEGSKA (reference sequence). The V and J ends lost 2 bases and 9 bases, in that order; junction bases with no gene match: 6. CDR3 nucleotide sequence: TGCAGTGCTAGAACGGGACTAGAGTTTGAGCAGTTCTTC. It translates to CSARTGLEFEQFF.

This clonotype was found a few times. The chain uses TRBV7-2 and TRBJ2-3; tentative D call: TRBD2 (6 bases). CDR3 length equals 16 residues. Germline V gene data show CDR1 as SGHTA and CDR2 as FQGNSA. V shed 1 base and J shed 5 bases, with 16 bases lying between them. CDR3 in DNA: TGTGCCAGCAGCTTAGTCATATCTCAGGGAGGAGATACGCAGTATTTT. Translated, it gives CASSLVISQGGDTQYF.

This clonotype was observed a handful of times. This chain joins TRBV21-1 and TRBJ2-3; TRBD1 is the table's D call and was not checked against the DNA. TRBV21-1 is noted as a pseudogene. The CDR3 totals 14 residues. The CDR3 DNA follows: TGTGCCAGCAGCCCGGGGGCGCCCCCAGATACGCAGTATTTT. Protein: CASSPGAPPDTQYF.

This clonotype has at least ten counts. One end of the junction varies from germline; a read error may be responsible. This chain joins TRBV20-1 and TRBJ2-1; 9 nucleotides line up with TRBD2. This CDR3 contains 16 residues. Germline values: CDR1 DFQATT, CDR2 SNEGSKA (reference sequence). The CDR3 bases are TGCAGTGCTGGAGACCCAAGGACTAGCGCGAACAATGAGCAGTTCTTC. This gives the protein CSAGDPRTSANNEQFF.

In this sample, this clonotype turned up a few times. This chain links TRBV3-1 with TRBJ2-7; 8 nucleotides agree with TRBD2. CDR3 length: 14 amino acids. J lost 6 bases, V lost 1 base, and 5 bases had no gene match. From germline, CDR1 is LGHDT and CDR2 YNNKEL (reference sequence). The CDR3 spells CASSQAGGTREQYF. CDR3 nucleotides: TGTGCCAGCAGCCAAGCGGGAGGGACCCGCGAGCAGTACTTC.

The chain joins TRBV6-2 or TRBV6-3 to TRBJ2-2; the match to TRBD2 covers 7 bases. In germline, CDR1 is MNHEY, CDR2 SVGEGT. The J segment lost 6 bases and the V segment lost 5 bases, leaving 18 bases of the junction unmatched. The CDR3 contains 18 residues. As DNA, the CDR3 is TGTGCCAGCAGTAGACCGCCTAATCTGGGGACTAAGGCCGGGGAGCTGTTTTTT. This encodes CASSRPPNLGTKAGELFF.

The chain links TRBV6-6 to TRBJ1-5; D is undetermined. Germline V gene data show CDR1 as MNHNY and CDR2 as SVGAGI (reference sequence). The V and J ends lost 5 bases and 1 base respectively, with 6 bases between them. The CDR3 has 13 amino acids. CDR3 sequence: CASSDGSNQPQHF. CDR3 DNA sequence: TGTGCCAGCAGTGACGGAAGCAATCAGCCCCAGCATTTT.

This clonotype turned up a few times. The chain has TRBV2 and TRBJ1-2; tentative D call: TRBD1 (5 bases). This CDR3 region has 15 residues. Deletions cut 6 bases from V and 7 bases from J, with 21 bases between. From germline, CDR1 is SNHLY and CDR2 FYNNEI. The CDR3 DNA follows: TGTGCCAGCAGAGACCCGGGACCGCTAATCTTTGGCTACACCTTC. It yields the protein CASRDPGPLIFGYTF.